The 7 T cell receptor beta chains reported below all come from one sample, sequenced in a study of cytomegalovirus exposure and HLA in healthy donors. A multiplex PCR was run with 60 Vbeta primers and 13 Jbeta primers. Some clones are missing from TCRdb's copy, which holds only in-frame ones; the method was immunoSEQ multiplex PCR. The sample shows about 150,000 clones, approximately 77% of them seen only once. Sample: PBMCs. These receptors came from a man younger than 30 in good health and CMV-seronegative.

V and J are TRBV4-1 and TRBJ2-7; D unresolved. Germline CDR1 MGHRA, CDR2 YSYEKL. Trimming shortened V by 4 bases and J by 3 bases, and 10 bases separated the two germline ends. This CDR3 has 13 amino acids. The CDR3 DNA reads as TGCGCCAGCAGCCCCGCCAGCGACTACGAGCAGTACTTC. Its translation is CASSPASDYEQYF.

Comments on this clone: This CDR3 is also generated by other DNA sequences in the sample. V gene TRBV9 combines with J gene TRBJ2-5; the D gene is possibly TRBD1 (6 bases). Germline V CDR1 and CDR2: SGDLS, YYNGEE. CDR3 length: 14 residues. V shed 2 bases and J shed 2 bases, with 10 bases lying between them. CDR3 nucleotides: TGTGCCAGCAGCGTGGGTGGACAGCAAGAGACCCAGTACTTC. This encodes CASSVGGQQETQYF.

This chain joins TRBV30 and TRBJ1-1, with D maybe TRBD1 (5 bases). CDR1 and CDR2 from the germline V gene are GTSNPN and SVGIG (reference sequence). V lost 2 bases to trimming and J lost 6 bases, with 7 bases between them. The length of the CDR3 is 11 residues. The CDR3 bases are TGTGCCTGGAGTTTGGGGCCTGAAGCTTTCTTT. Protein sequence: CAWSLGPEAFF.

The rearrangement joins TRBV6-4 to TRBJ1-1; D is unclear. Germline CDR1 and CDR2: MRHNA and SNTAGT. This CDR3 is 18 amino acids long. V shed 0 bases and J shed 1 base, with 18 bases lying between them. DNA for the CDR3: TGTGCCAGCAGTGACTCGGATGATAAGACCAAGCGGAACACTGAAGCTTTCTTT. It specifies CASSDSDDKTKRNTEAFF.

This chain joins TRBV6-4 and TRBJ2-1; 11 nucleotides line up with TRBD2. The germline V gene encodes CDR1 MRHNA and CDR2 SNTAGT. V dropped 4 bases and J dropped 3; count of bases not matched to a gene: 2. The CDR3 runs to 15 residues. The CDR3 loop reads CASSVTSGDYNEQFF. CDR3 DNA: TGTGCCAGCAGTGTGACTAGCGGGGACTACAATGAGCAGTTCTTC.

DNA of the CDR3: TGTGCCAGCAGTTTAGAGGGGGCCCGTAGCTCCTACAATGAGCAGTTCTTC. Translated, it gives CASSLEGARSSYNEQFF. The rearrangement joins TRBV27 to TRBJ2-1; 7 nucleotides match TRBD1. Germline V gene sequence: CDR1 MNHEY, CDR2 SMNVEV (reference sequence). J gave up 0 bases and V 2 bases, and 7 bases lay outside the gene matches. The CDR3 has 17 residues.

The gene calls are TRBV19 and TRBJ1-5, with 8 positions matching TRBD1. V was clipped by 8 bases and J by 0 bases; unmatched bases: 9. Germline V gene sequence: CDR1 LNHDA, CDR2 SQIVND (reference sequence). The CDR3 extends over 16 amino acids. The CDR3 DNA sequence: TGTGCCAGTGCCGCCCAGGGGGCTTATAGCAATCAGCCCCAGCATTTT. Its translation is CASAAQGAYSNQPQHF.